This TCR beta chain was identified during a study of monozygotic twins with inflammatory bowel disease (dated by TCRdb to the late 2010s). Broadly, across the study: The complete study included 30 or so monozygotic twin pairs: 19 IBD-discordant Danish pairs and nine German pairs, of which four were IBD-concordant and five were IBD-discordant. The search for disease-associated traits relied mainly on comparing, within discordant pairs, IBD patients with their genetically identical healthy co-twins. Each individual had, on average, about 151 000 unique TCRalpha sequences and 181 000 unique TCRbeta sequences available for analysis. What the work shows at the level of the full study, not this receptor alone: Different T cell subtypes could not be distinguished in the analysis. TCRbeta repertoire diversity, by inverse Simpson index, was decreased in IBD patients compared with their healthy co-twins. Because patients received different immunosuppressive treatments, the repertoires may have picked up extra background noise and variability between individuals. Repertoire similarity did not differ between concordant and discordant twins, possibly due to limited statistical power. Compared with healthy twins, IBD patients had fewer clonotypes in common with other individuals, a difference most pronounced in patients showing signs of disease activity. The results gave no support for a single strong signal or clonotype linked to IBD.

The CDR3 runs 14 residues from the cysteine to the phenylalanine. The protein alone is recorded here. CDR1 and CDR2, per the germline V gene, are MDHEN and SYDVKM. The library was built by means of 5' RACE. Each TCR library was prepared from roughly 3,800 ng of total RNA. cDNA was synthesized with SMARTScribe reverse transcriptase in eight separate reactions per sample. During cDNA synthesis, template switching introduced unique molecular identifiers that contained a 6-nucleotide sample barcode. TCRalpha and TCRbeta cDNA was amplified by two nested PCRs of roughly 15 and 9 cycles, with bead purification after each PCR. Before amplification, cDNA was treated with uracil DNA-glycosylase and purified using the QIAquick PCR purification kit. The second PCR was the step at which Illumina TruSeq-compatible adapters and sample-specific barcodes were added. TapeStation and Qubit were used to check library quality and concentration, and around 4.5 ng of each library went into the pool. Sequencing of the pooled libraries was done on an Illumina HiSeq2500 single-index Rapid Run using custom sequencing primers and 2 x 100 bp reads. Per the original workflow: PCR and sequencing errors were corrected by UMI-based consensus assembly using MiGEC version 1.2.6. V(D)J alignment, clonotype assembly and CDR3 extraction were performed with MiXCR version 2.1.1. To normalise gene usage, clonotype sharing and MAIT/NKT TCR abundance, the top 1000, 10 000 and 20 000 clonotypes in each sample were analysed. Diversity was computed as the inverse Simpson index with the vegan R package after downsampling to 27 000 UMIs. Paired Mann-Whitney U tests were applied to discordant twin pairs, with Benjamini-Hochberg correction for multiple testing. TCRdb reprocessed the reads; each CDR3 protein sequence makes one entry, and DNA is unavailable. What appears here as the V and J calls and clone size reflects TCRdb's work, not the paper's. The sample table gives about 420,000 distinct CDR3 sequences. The top ten clonotypes cover approximately 2.3% of the sample.

From each donor, a roughly 2.5 ml peripheral blood sample was drawn into PAXgene tubes and stored at -80 degrees C. Without T cell sorting, total RNA was isolated from whole blood using the PAXgene blood miRNA kit on an automated QIAcube. Deep TCRalpha and TCRbeta repertoire profiling with unique molecular barcoding was performed on peripheral blood of monozygotic twin pairs concordant or discordant for inflammatory bowel disease. Smoking habits were recorded for all twin pairs, and individuals were classified as current, former or never smokers. About this clonotype itself: This clone's antigen is unknown.

The chain couples TRBV28 to TRBJ1-2. The sample comprised blood. This receptor was identified in a human donor with ulcerative colitis or Crohn's disease, or a healthy co-twin of an affected twin (not recorded which). The CDR3 protein: CASSLDITNYGYTF.